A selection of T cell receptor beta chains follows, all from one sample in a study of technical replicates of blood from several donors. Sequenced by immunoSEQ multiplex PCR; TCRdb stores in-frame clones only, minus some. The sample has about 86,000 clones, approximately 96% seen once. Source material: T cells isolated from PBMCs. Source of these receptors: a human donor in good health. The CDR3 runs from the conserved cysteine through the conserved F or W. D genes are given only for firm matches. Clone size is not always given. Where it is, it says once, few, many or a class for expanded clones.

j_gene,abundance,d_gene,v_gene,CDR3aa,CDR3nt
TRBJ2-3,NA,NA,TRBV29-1,CSVEEGTDTQYF,TGCAGCGTTGAGGAGGGAACAGATACGCAGTATTTT
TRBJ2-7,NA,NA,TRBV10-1,CASSQFRGGYEQYF,TGCGCCAGCAGTCAATTTAGGGGTGGCTACGAGCAGTACTTC
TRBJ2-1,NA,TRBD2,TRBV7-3,CASSFTGGPNEQFF,TGTGCCAGCAGCTTCACGGGAGGGCCAAATGAGCAGTTCTTC
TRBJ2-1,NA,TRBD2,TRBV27,CASSLVAAGTYNEQFF,TGTGCCAGCAGTTTAGTTGCAGCGGGAACTTACAATGAGCAGTTCTTC
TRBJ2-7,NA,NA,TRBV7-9,CASSLGSPPWEQYF,TGTGCCAGCAGCTTAGGGAGTCCCCCCTGGGAGCAGTACTTC
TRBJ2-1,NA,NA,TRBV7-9,CASSFVIAYNEQFF,TGTGCCAGCAGCTTTGTCATAGCCTACAATGAGCAGTTCTTC
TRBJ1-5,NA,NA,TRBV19,CASIPNPGPANQPQHF,TGTGCCAGTATCCCAAATCCTGGGCCTGCCAATCAGCCCCAGCATTTT
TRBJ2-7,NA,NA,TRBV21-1,CASAGNTSYEQYF,TGTGCCAGCGCTGGTAACACCTCCTACGAGCAGTACTTC
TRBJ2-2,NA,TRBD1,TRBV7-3,CASSFTGGTGELFF,TGTGCCAGCAGCTTCACAGGGGGCACCGGGGAGCTGTTTTTT
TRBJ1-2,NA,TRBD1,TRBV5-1,CASSSGTGGLGYTF,TGCGCCAGCAGCTCCGGGACAGGGGGCCTTGGCTACACCTTC
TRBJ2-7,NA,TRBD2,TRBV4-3,CASPPLAGEGEQYF,TGCGCCAGCCCCCCACTAGCGGGAGAAGGCGAGCAGTACTTC
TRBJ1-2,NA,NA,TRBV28,CASSIAGETYYGYTF,TGTGCCAGCAGTATTGCGGGGGAGACGTACTATGGCTACACCTTC
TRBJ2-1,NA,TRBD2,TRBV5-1,CASSSSARFGGRSSYNEQFF,TGCGCCAGCAGCTCCTCCGCCCGCTTTGGCGGGAGGAGCTCCTACAATGAGCAGTTCTTC
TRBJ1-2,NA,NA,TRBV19,CASSPYGGNYGYTF,TGTGCCAGTAGCCCGTATGGAGGTAACTATGGCTACACCTTC
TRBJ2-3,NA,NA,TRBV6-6,CASRTRPSVGRDTQYF,TGTGCCAGCAGAACCAGACCTTCAGTGGGGAGAGATACGCAGTATTTT
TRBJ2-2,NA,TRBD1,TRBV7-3,CASSGTGQATGELFF,TGTGCCAGCAGCGGGACGGGACAGGCCACCGGGGAGCTGTTTTTT
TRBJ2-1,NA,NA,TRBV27,CASSLSGQGMNNEQFF,TGTGCCAGCAGTTTATCCGGGCAGGGGATGAACAATGAGCAGTTCTTC
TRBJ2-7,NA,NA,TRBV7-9,CASSLVSSYEQYF,TGTGCCAGCAGCTTAGTTAGCTCCTACGAGCAGTACTTC
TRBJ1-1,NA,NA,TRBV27,CASGYSTDEAFF,TGTGCCAGTGGGTATTCGACAGATGAAGCTTTCTTT
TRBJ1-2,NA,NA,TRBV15,CATSTSQGSNYGYTF,TGTGCCACCAGCACGTCTCAGGGGTCAAACTATGGCTACACCTTC
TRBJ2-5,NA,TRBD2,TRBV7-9,CASSMTGTVTSETQYF,TGTGCCAGCAGCATGACCGGGACGGTGACTAGCGAGACCCAGTACTTC
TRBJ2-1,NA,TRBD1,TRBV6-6,CASSRRDRGNNEQFF,TGTGCCAGCAGTCGCCGGGACAGGGGTAACAATGAGCAGTTCTTC
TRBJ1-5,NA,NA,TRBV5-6,CASSPGLSNQPQHF,TGTGCCAGCAGCCCTGGACTTAGCAATCAGCCCCAGCATTTT
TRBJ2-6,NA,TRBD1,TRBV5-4,CASSTQGAGANVLTF,TGTGCCAGCAGCACACAGGGGGCGGGGGCCAACGTCCTGACTTTC
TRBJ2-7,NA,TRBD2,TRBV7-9,CASSPLAGAYEQYF,TGTGCCAGCAGCCCCTTAGCGGGTGCCTACGAGCAGTACTTC
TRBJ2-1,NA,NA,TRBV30,CAWRPGAAPYNEQFF,TGTGCCTGGAGGCCAGGGGCGGCCCCCTACAATGAGCAGTTCTTC
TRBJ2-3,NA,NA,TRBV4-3,CASSQGDSSYTDTQYF,TGCGCCAGCAGCCAGGGGGACTCCTCCTACACAGATACGCAGTATTTT
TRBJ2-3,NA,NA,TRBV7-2,CASSLGLVTDTQYF,TGTGCCAGCAGCTTAGGACTAGTCACAGATACGCAGTATTTT
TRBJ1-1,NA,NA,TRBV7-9,CASSLINSKAFF,TGTGCCAGCAGCTTGATAAACTCTAAGGCTTTCTTT
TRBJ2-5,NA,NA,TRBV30,CAWSAGATQYF,TGTGCCTGGAGTGCAGGGGCAACCCAGTACTTC
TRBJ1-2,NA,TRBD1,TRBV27,CASGRDSFYGYTF,TGTGCCAGCGGAAGGGACAGCTTTTATGGCTACACCTTC
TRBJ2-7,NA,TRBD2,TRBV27,CASGTGTSGKGEQYF,TGTGCCAGCGGGACCGGGACTAGCGGGAAAGGTGAGCAGTACTTC
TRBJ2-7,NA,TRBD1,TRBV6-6,CASSYTGVDYEQYF,TGTGCCAGCAGCTATACAGGGGTCGACTACGAGCAGTACTTC
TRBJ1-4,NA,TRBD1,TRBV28,CASKGTGRATNEKLFF,TGTGCCAGCAAGGGGACAGGGAGGGCAACTAATGAAAAACTGTTTTTT
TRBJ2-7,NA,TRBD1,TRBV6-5,CASSRDRGSYEQYF,TGTGCCAGCAGCCGGGACAGGGGATCCTACGAGCAGTACTTC
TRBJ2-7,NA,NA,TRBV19,CASSRGDPSYEQYF,TGTGCCAGTAGTAGGGGGGACCCCAGCTACGAGCAGTACTTC
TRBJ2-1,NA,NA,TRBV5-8,CASSLGTYNEQFF,TGTGCCAGCAGCTTGGGAACTTACAATGAGCAGTTCTTC
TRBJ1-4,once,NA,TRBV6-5,CASSYRDRLFF,TGTGCCAGCAGTTACCGAGATCGACTGTTTTTT
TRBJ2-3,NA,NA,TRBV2,CARQGYTDTQYF,TGTGCCAGACAGGGTTACACAGATACGCAGTATTTT
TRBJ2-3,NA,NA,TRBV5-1,CASSFFTGEERTDTQYF,TGCGCCAGCAGCTTCTTTACAGGGGAGGAGAGGACAGATACGCAGTATTTT
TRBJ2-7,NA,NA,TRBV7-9,CASSSTRDSPSYEQYF,TGTGCCAGCAGCTCAACTCGGGACTCCCCCTCCTACGAGCAGTACTTC
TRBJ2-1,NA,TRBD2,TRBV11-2,CASSSLAGQNTYNEQFF,TGTGCCAGCAGCTCCCTAGCGGGACAGAACACCTACAATGAGCAGTTCTTC
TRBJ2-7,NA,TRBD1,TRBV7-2,CASSSSRDRQYEQYF,TGTGCCAGCAGCTCAAGCCGGGACAGGCAGTACGAGCAGTACTTC
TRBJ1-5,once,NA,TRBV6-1,CASSDYAQPQHF,TGTGCCAGCAGTGACTATGCACAGCCCCAGCATTTT
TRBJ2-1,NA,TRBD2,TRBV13,CASSWPSGGYNEQFF,TGTGCCAGCAGCTGGCCTAGCGGGGGTTACAATGAGCAGTTCTTC
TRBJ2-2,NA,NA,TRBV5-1,CASSRGLSGELFF,TGCGCCAGCAGCCGAGGACTATCCGGGGAGCTGTTTTTT